A single TCR beta chain is shown here with its context. Antigen: not known. The data originate from a study of T cells in Graves' hyperthyroidism and ophthalmopathy. Broader study findings: The model identified upcoming ophthalmopathy a median approximately 6.4 months ahead of onset. A 13 V-J model separated ophthalmopathy from stable hyperthyroidism.

This CDR3 has 14 residues. V shed 3 bases and J 6 bases; nucleotides not matched to a gene: 4. Germline assignment: CDR1 MNHNS and CDR2 SASEGT. TCR beta CDR3 sequences were amplified from RNA transcripts. Using the HTBI primer set, a first-round RT-PCR was run on the TCR CDR3. MiXCR was run by TCRdb on the multiplex PCR reads, yielding one entry per CDR3 protein. The sample records under 700,000 distinct CDR3 sequences, around 17% being singletons. It was considered stable Graves' hyperthyroidism when ophthalmopathy did not progress within 18 months. The PBMCs had their origin in roughly 10 ml of fresh peripheral blood.

The sample consisted of blood. The chain employs TRBV6-1 and TRBJ2-2, with 7 bases identical to TRBD1. The TCR sequence derives from a young woman with Graves' hyperthyroidism. CDR3 bases: TGTGCCAGCAGTGATGACAGGGTCGCCGGGGAGCTGTTTTTT. It is translated as CASSDDRVAGELFF.